The 4 T cell receptor beta chains below come from one sample, sequenced in a study of blood T cell repertoires in COVID-19. Some clones are missing from TCRdb's copy, which holds only in-frame ones; the method was immunoSEQ multiplex PCR. Of a few hundred thousand clones listed, approximately 81% are singletons. Sequencing was performed on PBMCs or T cells enriched from blood (not recorded which). These receptors were taken from a woman between 45 and 65 years old who had been exposed to COVID-19.

V gene TRBV28 combines with J gene TRBJ1-6; D gene uncertain. CDR1 and CDR2 from the germline V gene are MDHEN and SYDVKM. The V and J ends lost 10 bases and 0 bases respectively, with 7 bases between them. The length of the CDR3 is 13 residues. CDR3 bases: TGTGCCACTAAGATCTCCTATAATTCACCCCTCCACTTT. Its translation: CATKISYNSPLHF.

The rearrangement uses TRBV3-1 (or the pseudogene TRBV3-2) and TRBJ2-5; maybe TRBD1 (5 bases). V lost 3 bases to trimming and J lost 5 bases, with 19 bases between them. This CDR3 region has 16 residues. Germline CDR1 LGHDT, CDR2 YNNKEL (reference sequence). The CDR3 DNA reads as TGTGCCAGCAGCCAGCAACAGGCGACCCAGGCGGAGACCCAGTACTTC. Translating gives CASSQQQATQAETQYF.

V usage is TRBV27 and J usage is TRBJ1-1, with no clear D. Germline lookup yields CDR1 MNHEY and CDR2 SMNVEV (reference sequence). CDR3 size: 15 residues. V was shortened by 10 bases and J by 5 bases, with 23 bases between the two germline ends. The CDR3 DNA reads TGTGCCACCAAGGAGGGAACACCCGGAAGGACTGAAGCTTTCTTT. It encodes CATKEGTPGRTEAFF.

This clone has just a few counts. This chain connects TRBV6-1 to TRBJ2-3; 7 bases match TRBD1. J gave up 0 bases and V 6 bases, and 15 bases lay outside the gene matches. Germline V gene sequence: CDR1 MNHNS, CDR2 SASEGT. The CDR3 spans 18 residues. The CDR3: CASRERGQKYSSTDTQYF. The DNA for the CDR3 is TGTGCCAGCAGAGAACGGGGACAGAAGTATTCTAGCACAGATACGCAGTATTTT.